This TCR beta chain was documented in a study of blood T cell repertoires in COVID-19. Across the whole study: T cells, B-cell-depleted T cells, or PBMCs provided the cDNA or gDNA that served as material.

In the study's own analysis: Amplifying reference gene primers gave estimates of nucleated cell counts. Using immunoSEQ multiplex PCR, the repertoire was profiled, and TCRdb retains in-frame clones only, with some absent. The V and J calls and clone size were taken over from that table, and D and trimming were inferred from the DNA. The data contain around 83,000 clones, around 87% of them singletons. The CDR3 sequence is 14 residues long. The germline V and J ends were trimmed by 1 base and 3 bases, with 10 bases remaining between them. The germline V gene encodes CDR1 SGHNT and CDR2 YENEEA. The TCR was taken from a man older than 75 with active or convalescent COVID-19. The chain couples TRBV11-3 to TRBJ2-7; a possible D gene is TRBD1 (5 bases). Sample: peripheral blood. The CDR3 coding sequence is TGTGCCAGCAGCTTAGGGCTAGACAGCTACGAGCAGTACGTC. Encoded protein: CASSLGLDSYEQYV.